This TCR beta chain comes out of a study of T cell responses to AZD1222 COVID-19 vaccine. Study context: Pooling covered second doses at about 4 or about 12 weeks. The study, taken as a whole, reports: Targeting of unmutated variant regions was reportedly seen in nearly half of spike-specific TCRs.

Germline V gives CDR1 MNHEY, CDR2 SMNVEV (reference sequence). CDR3 length: 14 residues. V was pared by 8 bases and J by 2 bases, with 13 bases between. In the case of this clone: As yet, its antigen is unknown.

The table came from immunoSEQ multiplex PCR; TCRdb's copy has only in-frame clones and leaves some out. This sample has under 200,000 clones; roughly 94% occur once, and the top ten carry approximately 0.6%. V gene TRBV27 combines with J gene TRBJ1-3, with D hard to call. The sample here was peripheral blood, taken on day 0 of AZD1222 vaccination. The clonotype was recovered from an adult in good health. In DNA, the CDR3 is TGTGCCAGCCCAAAGGCGGCAGCTGGAAACACCATATATTTT. Its translation: CASPKAAAGNTIYF.